This T cell receptor (beta chain) appears in the sequencing data of a study of T cells in narcolepsy. About the research overall: Donors had narcolepsy type 1 or type 2, or were healthy controls.

The ends lost 4 bases at V and 2 bases at J; junction bases unmatched: 4. Germline CDR1 reads SGHNT; CDR2 reads YYREEE (reference sequence). The CDR3 has 14 amino acids. Only in-frame clones appear in the TCRdb table, and some are missing; sequencing was by immunoSEQ multiplex PCR. Here the sample spans some 33,000 clones, roughly 90% being singletons. The V and J genes are TRBV5-4 and TRBJ2-5, with TRBD2 matching 8 bases. The sequence derives from a human donor with narcolepsy. The sample consisted of CD45RA- memory CD4+ T cells from PBMCs. The DNA for the CDR3 is TGTGCCAGCAGCCCCGGACTAGCTCAAGAGACCCAGTACTTC. This sequence encodes CASSPGLAQETQYF.